This T cell receptor beta chain was recorded in a study of cytotoxic CD8 clonotypes in ibrutinib-treated CLL. Whole-study results and caveats: There were few public clonotypes, and on treatment they contracted or stayed stable.

Only in-frame clones appear in the TCRdb table, and some are missing; sequencing was by immunoSEQ multiplex PCR. The sample yields some 130,000 clones, approximately 90% seen once. A word on this clone: The antigen is undetermined.

The germline CDR1 and CDR2 sequences are SGHAT and FQNNGV. This CDR3 is 15 amino acids long. Trimming left V 7 bases short and J 1 base short, with 16 bases between. The chain carries TRBV11-2 and TRBJ1-1; D remains unclear. The TCR originated in a human donor with chronic lymphocytic leukemia. The sample in question was PBMCs, obtained after 12 months of ibrutinib treatment. The CDR3 nucleotides are TGTGCCAGCAACCCCACTGGGGAACGGAACACTGAAGCTTTCTTT. Encoded protein: CASNPTGERNTEAFF.